This is a list of T cell receptor beta chains from one sample in a study of radiotherapy plus CTLA-4 blockade in lung cancer. The repertoire was sequenced with immunoSEQ multiplex PCR; TCRdb's copy has only in-frame clones and lacks some. Of about 76,000 clones in the sample, 84% were seen once. This sample comprised peripheral blood, obtained from a patient treated with radiotherapy plus ipilimumab. These receptor sequences come from a human donor with non-small cell lung cancer who had stable disease on radiotherapy plus ipilimumab. CDR3s include the opening cysteine and the closing phenylalanine or tryptophan. Each record gives: J gene, clone size, D gene, V gene, CDR3 protein, CDR3 DNA. A D gene is named only where the DNA matches it firmly. The size of a clone is reported for some rows only, either as once, few or many, or as a class for expanded clones.

TRBJ1-5 NA TRBD1 TRBV30 CAWSRTGASNQPQHF TGTGCCTGGAGTCGGACAGGGGCTAGCAATCAGCCCCAGCATTTT
TRBJ2-1 NA NA TRBV5-1 CASSLAVGVLEQFF TGCGCCAGCAGCTTGGCCGTGGGAGTGCTTGAGCAGTTCTTC
TRBJ2-2 NA NA TRBV7-8 CASSLVRTGPTGELFF TGTGCCAGCAGCTTAGTACGGACGGGACCCACCGGGGAGCTGTTTTTT
TRBJ2-6 NA TRBD2 TRBV9 CASSVPRLAVESGANVLTF TGTGCCAGCAGCGTACCCAGACTAGCGGTCGAGTCTGGGGCCAACGTCCTGACTTTC
TRBJ2-5 NA TRBD1 TRBV5-1 CASSLGTGAPQETQYF TGCGCCAGCAGCTTGGGAACAGGGGCCCCACAAGAGACCCAGTACTTC
TRBJ1-1 NA NA TRBV2 CASRREQGGTEAFF TGTGCCAGCAGGCGAGAACAGGGCGGGACTGAAGCTTTTTTT
TRBJ1-1 NA NA TRBV7-2 CASSLRNAEAFF TGTGCCAGCAGCTTAAGGAATGCTGAAGCTTTCTTT
TRBJ2-7 NA TRBD1 TRBV10-1 CASSESGTGGLEQYF TGCGCCAGCAGTGAGTCGGGGACAGGGGGCCTCGAGCAGTACTTC
TRBJ2-2 once TRBD2 TRBV19 CASSMSPMTSGRTGELFF TGTGCCAGTAGTATGAGCCCGATGACTAGCGGGAGGACCGGGGAGCTGTTTTTT
TRBJ1-5 NA TRBD1 TRBV6-6 CASSRDRAQPQHF TGTGCCAGCAGTCGGGACAGGGCTCAGCCCCAGCATTTT
TRBJ2-1 NA NA TRBV11-2 CASSLGTSKEQFF TGTGCCAGCAGCTTAGGTACTAGCAAAGAGCAGTTCTTC
TRBJ1-6 NA TRBD1 TRBV28 CASSSPSGTGGTWSNSPLHF TGTGCCAGCAGTTCCCCATCCGGGACAGGGGGCACATGGAGTAATTCACCCCTCCACTTT
TRBJ1-6 NA NA TRBV5-4 CASSSTSLGSPLHF TGTGCCAGCAGCTCCACAAGTTTGGGGTCACCCCTCCACTTT
TRBJ2-1 NA TRBD1 TRBV5-4 CASSLDRSYEQFF TGTGCCAGCAGCCTGGACAGGTCCTATGAGCAGTTCTTC
TRBJ2-7 NA NA TRBV2 CASSDKRVYEQYF TGTGCCAGCAGTGATAAGCGGGTTTACGAGCAGTACTTC
TRBJ1-2 NA TRBD1 TRBV28 CASSLTIRGQGAKGYTF TGTGCCAGCAGTTTGACGATTCGGGGACAGGGGGCGAAAGGCTACACCTTC
TRBJ1-3 few NA TRBV19 CASSQQGLGNTIYF TGTGCCAGTAGCCAGCAGGGCCTTGGAAACACCATATATTTT
TRBJ1-2 NA NA TRBV5-6 CASSLRGAFVSRNYGYTF TGTGCCAGCAGCTTGCGGGGGGCGTTTGTCTCCCGTAACTATGGCTACACCTTC
TRBJ2-2 NA NA TRBV5-1 CASERGAPNTGELFF TGCGCCAGCGAAAGGGGGGCCCCGAACACCGGGGAGCTGTTTTTT
TRBJ2-3 NA TRBD2 TRBV19 CASSPRGTGRADTQYF TGTGCCAGTAGCCCCCGCGGCACGGGGAGGGCAGATACGCAGTATTTT
TRBJ1-2 NA NA TRBV7-9 CASSPAVVRGYTF TGTGCCAGCAGCCCGGCGGTAGTTAGGGGCTACACCTTC
TRBJ2-6 once NA TRBV9 CASSRSSGANVLTF TGTGCCAGCAGTAGAAGCTCTGGGGCCAACGTCCTGACTTTC
TRBJ2-5 NA TRBD2 TRBV7-2 CASRPGLAIETQYF TGTGCCAGCAGACCCGGACTAGCGATCGAGACCCAGTACTTC
TRBJ2-7 NA NA TRBV15 CATSRKGDGTLNF TGTGCCACCAGCAGAAAAGGGGATGGGACTCTGAACTTC
TRBJ1-2 NA NA TRBV13 CASGQYGYTF TGTGCCAGCGGCCAATATGGCTACACCTTC
TRBJ1-1 NA NA TRBV4-2 CASSLGGNTEAFF TGTGCCAGCAGCCTTGGGGGGAACACTGAAGCTTTCTTT
TRBJ2-1 NA NA TRBV19 CASSIGNYNEQFF TGTGCCAGTAGTATAGGAAATTACAATGAGCAGTTCTTC
TRBJ2-5 NA TRBD2 TRBV11-1 CASSHGGETQETQYF TGTGCCAGCAGTCATGGGGGGGAGACTCAAGAGACCCAGTACTTC
TRBJ2-7 NA NA TRBV6-6 CASSLSARLSYEQYF TGTGCCAGCAGCCTGTCGGCCAGGCTCTCCTACGAGCAGTACTTC
TRBJ2-7 NA NA TRBV29-1 CSAPTGNSYEQYF TGCAGCGCACCGACAGGCAACTCCTACGAGCAGTACTTC
TRBJ2-3 once NA TRBV19 CASRAPGQLTDTQYF TGTGCCAGTAGGGCGCCGGGACAACTCACAGATACGCAGTATTTT
TRBJ2-1 NA NA TRBV5-1 CASSLENISEQFF TGCGCCAGCAGCTTGGAAAACATCAGTGAGCAGTTCTTC
TRBJ2-7 NA NA TRBV5-4 CASSGNEGGRQYF TGTGCCAGCAGCGGGAATGAGGGGGGCCGGCAGTACTTC
TRBJ1-2 NA NA TRBV5-8 CASSQRGWYGYTF TGTGCCAGCAGCCAGCGGGGATGGTATGGCTACACCTTC
TRBJ1-4 NA NA TRBV19 CASGGPPTNEKLFF TGTGCCAGTGGGGGTCCTCCAACTAATGAAAAACTGTTTTTT
TRBJ2-6 NA NA TRBV7-3 CASSWRVGGATNVLTF TGTGCCAGCAGCTGGAGGGTTGGAGGGGCAACCAACGTCCTGACTTTC
TRBJ1-2 NA NA TRBV7-2 CASSLATGTEGYTF TGTGCCAGCAGCTTAGCCACAGGGACGGAAGGCTACACCTTC
TRBJ2-5 NA NA TRBV5-1 CASSSTPQETQYF TGCGCCAGCAGCTCCACCCCCCAAGAGACCCAGTACTTC
TRBJ1-2 NA NA TRBV15 CATSRDQKGPANYGYTF TGTGCCACCAGCAGAGATCAGAAGGGCCCAGCTAACTATGGCTACACCTTC
TRBJ2-1 NA TRBD2 TRBV27 CASSLTGGSYNEQFF TGTGCCAGCAGTTTAACGGGGGGCTCCTACAATGAGCAGTTCTTC
TRBJ1-1 few NA TRBV6-6 CASSLPPTGNTEAFF TGTGCCAGCAGCTTACCTCCGACAGGAAACACTGAAGCTTTCTTT
TRBJ2-3 once TRBD2 TRBV9 CASSVGLWSGGPFTDTQYF TGTGCCAGCAGCGTAGGATTGTGGAGCGGGGGCCCTTTCACAGATACGCAGTATTTT
TRBJ1-5 few NA TRBV19 CASNEQVNQPQHF TGTGCCAGTAATGAACAGGTCAATCAGCCCCAGCATTTT
TRBJ1-6 few NA TRBV7-9 CASSLWGTPLHF TGTGCCAGCAGCTTATGGGGAACACCCCTCCACTTT
TRBJ1-6 few TRBD1 TRBV6-6 CASSPTGTGAISPLHF TGTGCCAGCAGCCCCACCGGGACAGGGGCCATTTCACCCCTCCACTTT
TRBJ2-1 NA NA TRBV5-1 CASSLDRGFYNEQFF TGCGCCAGCAGCTTGGACCGGGGATTCTACAATGAGCAGTTCTTC
TRBJ1-2 NA TRBD1 TRBV2 CASRLGQGDYGYTF TGTGCCAGCAGATTGGGACAGGGGGATTATGGCTACACCTTC
TRBJ2-2 NA TRBD2 TRBV5-4 CASSLGQGGVGELFF TGTGCCAGCAGCTTAGGCCAGGGAGGGGTCGGGGAGCTGTTTTTT
TRBJ2-3 NA TRBD2 TRBV9 CASSAGTSGVDTQYF TGTGCCAGCAGCGCAGGGACTAGCGGGGTTGATACGCAGTATTTT
TRBJ1-6 NA NA TRBV7-5 CARSLGAGERSYNSPLHF TGTGCCAGAAGCTTAGGGGCTGGGGAGAGGTCCTATAATTCACCCCTCCACTTT